The 9 T cell receptor beta chains in this list originate from one sample, sequenced in a study of shared clonotypes between healthy human individuals. Sequencing used immunoSEQ multiplex PCR; TCRdb keeps in-frame clones, though not all of them. The table lists 650,000 to 750,000 clones, 72% of them singletons, with 1.8% in the top ten. The specimen sequenced was memory CD4+ T cells sorted from blood. The sample's subset: CD45RA-negative fraction. Receptors originate from a woman in her 30s in good health.

V usage is TRBV19 and J usage is TRBJ2-3; 7 nucleotides match TRBD2. Losses at the gene ends were 3 bases for V and 2 bases for J; bases not matched to a gene: 5. The germline CDR1 and CDR2 sequences are LNHDA and SQIVND (reference sequence). This CDR3 spans 15 amino acids. The CDR3 coding sequence is TGTGCCAGTAGTATTGACCGGGACTACACAGATACGCAGTATTTT. This codes for CASSIDRDYTDTQYF.

This clone was seen only a few times. The rearrangement joins TRBV9 to TRBJ1-3; D possibly corresponds to TRBD1 (5 bases). This CDR3 has 18 amino acids. Germline assignment: CDR1 SGDLS and CDR2 YYNGEE. Trimming cost V 0 bases and J 0 bases, with 16 bases left between them. The CDR3 reads CASSVDPGTLASGNTIYF. Written as DNA, the CDR3 is TGTGCCAGCAGCGTAGATCCAGGGACGTTAGCCTCTGGAAACACCATATATTTT. The variable domain in full, completed from reference TRBV9 and TRBJ1-3, reads DSGVTQTPKHLITATGQRVTLRCSPRSGDLSVYWYQQSLDQGLQFLIQYYNGEERAKGNILERFSAQQFPDLHSELNLSSLELGDSALYFCASSVDPGTLASGNTIYFGEGSWLTVV.

V gene TRBV15 combines with J gene TRBJ2-3; D remains ambiguous. This CDR3 has 14 residues. Germline lookup yields CDR1 LNHNV and CDR2 YYDKDF (reference sequence). The germline V and J ends were trimmed by 0 bases and 4 bases, with 8 bases remaining between them. The CDR3: CATSRDNTADTQYF. In nucleotides, the CDR3 is TGTGCCACCAGCAGAGATAACACAGCAGATACGCAGTATTTT.

In this sample, this clone turned up a few times. Other DNA sequences of this sample code for an identical CDR3. The chain couples TRBV5-1 to TRBJ2-1; no clear D. The CDR3 runs to 11 residues. Germline assignment: CDR1 SGHRS and CDR2 YFSETQ. The V end was cut by 4 bases, the J end by 4 bases, with 3 bases between. The CDR3 protein is CASSLYNEQFF. The CDR3 bases are TGCGCCAGCAGCCTTTACAATGAGCAGTTCTTC.

The chain employs TRBV19 and TRBJ2-1; 7 bases line up with TRBD2. The J segment lost 7 bases and the V segment lost 6 bases, leaving 9 bases of the junction unmatched. The CDR3 loop spans 14 amino acids. Per germline, CDR1 LNHDA and CDR2 SQIVND (reference sequence). CDR3 coding DNA: TGTGCCAGTAGGCTAGGACTAGATTTGAATGAGCAGTTCTTC. This encodes CASRLGLDLNEQFF.

J is TRBJ1-5 and V is TRBV10-2; D ambiguous. V lost 0 bases and J lost 4, with 7 bases in between. Germline V gene data show CDR1 as WSHSY and CDR2 as SAAADI. This CDR3 contains 14 residues. CDR3 DNA: TGCGCCAGCAGTGAGTCCCGCGGGAATCAGCCCCAGCATTTT. Translated: CASSESRGNQPQHF.

The chain carries TRBV10-3 and TRBJ2-7, with 10 positions matching TRBD1. The CDR3 runs to 14 residues. V trimming: 4 bases; J trimming: 0 bases; junction bases outside the gene matches: 0. Germline V lookup: CDR1 ENHRY, CDR2 SYGVKD. The CDR3 reads CAISGTGGSYEQYF. DNA for the CDR3: TGTGCCATCAGTGGGACAGGGGGCTCCTACGAGCAGTACTTC.

CDR3: CASSLMPGNTEAFF. The CDR3 region has the DNA TGCGCCAGCAGCTTGATGCCAGGGAACACTGAAGCTTTCTTT. The chain is built from TRBV5-1 and TRBJ1-1; D call uncertain. CDR3 length: 14 amino acids. The V and J ends lost 1 base and 1 base respectively, with 8 bases between them. The germline gives CDR1 SGHRS, CDR2 YFSETQ.

The rearrangement uses TRBV25-1 and TRBJ2-1; 8 nucleotides align to TRBD2. Germline V gene lookup returns CDR1 MGHDK and CDR2 SYGVNS. Trimming removed 4 bases from V and 3 bases from J; junction bases left unmatched: 11. CDR3 length: 17 residues. The CDR3 coding sequence is TGTGCCAGCAGTGCATCTATTAGCGGGACCATCTACAATGAGCAGTTCTTC. It encodes CASSASISGTIYNEQFF. Variable domain in full (rest from reference TRBV25-1 and TRBJ2-1): EADIYQTPRYLVIGTGKKITLECSQTMGHDKMYWYQQDPGMELHLIHYSYGVNSTEKGDLSSESTVSRIRTEHFPLTLESARPSHTSQYLCASSASISGTIYNEQFFGPGTRLTVL.